Listed here are 28 T cell receptor beta chains from one sample, sequenced in a study of Graves' ophthalmopathy and Graves' hyperthyroidism (dated by TCRdb to the late 2010s). Data came from an Illumina HiSeq 2000. TCR beta CDR3 regions were amplified from RNA transcripts for repertoire sequencing. The first round of RT-PCR was done with HTBI primers and the Qiagen OneStep RT-PCR kit, and was followed by a second round of multiplex PCR, then size selection and purification. Through fastp at Q25 and MiXCR, TCRdb rebuilt clones from the public reads, retaining in-frame beta chains. Under each unique CDR3 protein, matching rows form one entry showing the most common genes and DNA. This sample lists under 250,000 distinct CDR3 sequences; roughly 27% were detected once. The top ten clonotypes cover approximately 9.6% of the sample. The sequenced material came from peripheral blood. Receptors originate from a man aged 50-59 years with Graves' ophthalmopathy. Donor details come from another sample of the same person, matched by shared clones.

This clonotype showed up many times. The chain uses TRBV7-3 and TRBJ2-5, with 8 bases matching TRBD1. This CDR3 is 16 amino acids long. V lost 1 base, J lost 4 bases, and 8 bases stayed unmatched. Germline CDR1 and CDR2: SGHTA and FQGTGA. The CDR3 DNA follows: TGTGCCAGCAGCTTAATAGGGGGACAGGTCGGAGAGACCCAGTACTTC. Encoded protein: CASSLIGGQVGETQYF.

The table lists this clonotype with many counts. The V and J genes are TRBV20-1 and TRBJ2-7, with a possible D match to TRBD2 (6 bases). The CDR3 loop spans 14 amino acids. Trimming pared 2 bases from V and 1 base from J, leaving 12 bases between. The germline gives CDR1 DFQATT, CDR2 SNEGSKA (reference sequence). CDR3 region: CSARSTSPSYEQYF. The CDR3 region has the DNA TGCAGTGCTAGAAGCACTAGCCCTTCCTACGAGCAGTACTTC.

In its sample, this clonotype was seen many times. The V and J genes are TRBV29-1 and TRBJ1-1, with 7 bases fitting TRBD1. The J segment lost 7 bases and the V segment lost 3 bases, leaving 11 bases of the junction unmatched. The CDR3 extends over 14 amino acids. Germline V lookup: CDR1 SQVTM, CDR2 ANQGSEA. As DNA, the CDR3 is TGCAGCGTTGATGGGAGGGGGCGAATCAGTGAAGCTTTCTTT. It is translated as CSVDGRGRISEAFF.

This clonotype was seen ten or more times. This rearrangement joins TRBV6-4 to TRBJ2-2; D possibly corresponds to TRBD1 (6 bases). The CDR3 loop spans 17 amino acids. Germline lookup yields CDR1 MRHNA and CDR2 SNTAGT. Deletions cut 6 bases from V and 5 bases from J, with 22 bases between. The CDR3 DNA follows: TGTGCCAGCAGCCATACCGCCTTACAGGGTAATACCGGGGAGCTGTTTTTT. Translated: CASSHTALQGNTGELFF.

Many counts were recorded for this clonotype. The chain combines TRBV7-8 with TRBJ1-6; 9 bases are a match to TRBD1. The CDR3 sequence is 16 residues long. V shed 0 bases, J shed 8 bases, and the junction held 5 bases outside the gene matches. The V gene's germline CDR1 is SGHVS and CDR2 FQNEAQ. In DNA, the CDR3 is TGTGCCAGCAGCTTAGCGTTTAGGACAGGGGATTCACCCCTCCACTTT. This sequence encodes CASSLAFRTGDSPLHF.

This clonotype was observed at least ten times. The genes are TRBV11-2 and TRBJ2-4; 9 bases line up with TRBD2. With 0 bases clipped from V and 5 bases from J, the junction kept 11 bases outside the gene matches. The CDR3 runs 18 residues. Germline CDR1 SGHAT, CDR2 FQNNGV. The CDR3 here is CASSLDQLREGPQNIQYF. DNA of the CDR3: TGTGCCAGCAGCTTAGATCAGTTGCGGGAGGGCCCCCAAAACATTCAGTACTTC.

Ten or more counts support this clonotype. CDR3 in amino acids: CASSQEYSYEQYF. The DNA for the CDR3 is TGCGCCAGCAGCCAAGAGTACTCCTACGAGCAGTACTTC. The chain recombines TRBV4-3 with TRBJ2-7, with D unresolved. Per germline, CDR1 LGHNA and CDR2 YSLEER. Trimming removed 0 bases at V and 0 bases at J, with 3 bases between. This CDR3 has 13 amino acids.

This clonotype appeared many times. This chain links TRBV20-1 with TRBJ2-5, with 8 bases that match TRBD2. Trimming at V came to 4 bases and at J to 1 base, leaving 8 bases not matched to a gene. CDR3 length equals 15 residues. Germline CDR1 reads DFQATT; CDR2 reads SNEGSKA (reference sequence). CDR3 in amino acids: CSAKFPLAAQETQYF. CDR3 nucleotides: TGCAGTGCTAAATTTCCACTAGCGGCCCAAGAGACCCAGTACTTC.

In this sample, this clonotype turned up many times. The chain uses TRBV18 and TRBJ1-1, with D maybe TRBD1 (5 bases). CDR1 KGHSH and CDR2 LQKENI come from the germline V gene. The CDR3 extends over 13 amino acids. V lost 5 bases, J lost 12 bases, and 19 bases lay in between. Here the CDR3 DNA reads TGTGCCAGCTCATCGACGGGGGGAAAGGGGTCTTTCTTT. Amino acid sequence: CASSSTGGKGSFF. Full variable domain (rest looked up from reference TRBV18 and TRBJ1-1): NAGVMQNPRHLVRRRGQEARLRCSPMKGHSHVYWYRQLPEEGLKFMVYLQKENIIDESGMPKERFSAEFPKEGPSILRIQQVVRGDSAAYFCASSSTGGKGSFFGQGTRLTVV.

This clonotype appeared many times. The V call is TRBV6-1, the J call TRBJ1-5, with D uncertain. V was trimmed by 7 bases and J by 5 bases, leaving 12 bases between them. The CDR3 sequence is 13 residues long. Germline lookup yields CDR1 MNHNS and CDR2 SASEGT. CDR3 sequence reads: CASKGTVDQPQHF. The CDR3 DNA reads as TGTGCCAGCAAGGGTACGGTCGATCAGCCCCAGCATTTT.

This clonotype was observed at least ten times. V gene TRBV6-1 combines with J gene TRBJ2-5; the D call may be TRBD1 or TRBD2 (7 bases each). This CDR3 region has 15 residues. The germline CDR1 and CDR2 sequences are MNHNS and SASEGT. Trimming left V 6 bases short and J 2 bases short, with 16 bases between. CDR3 sequence (DNA): TGTGCCAGCAGGATCCAGGGGGGGGTACAAGAGACCCAGTACTTC. It specifies CASRIQGGVQETQYF.

At least ten counts were recorded for this clonotype. This chain joins TRBV5-1 and TRBJ2-7, with a possible D match to TRBD2 (5 bases). Looked up from germline, CDR1 is SGHRS and CDR2 is YFSETQ. Trimming removed 1 base from V and 0 bases from J, with 8 bases in between. The CDR3 extends over 14 amino acids. The CDR3: CASSLSGISYEQYF. The CDR3 nucleotides read TGCGCCAGCAGCTTGTCCGGGATCTCCTACGAGCAGTACTTC.

This clonotype has a count of ten or more. The rearrangement links TRBV6-2 or TRBV6-3 to TRBJ2-7; D possibly corresponds to TRBD2 (6 bases). This CDR3 is built from 17 residues. CDR1 MNHEY and CDR2 SVGEGT come from the germline V gene. V was shortened by 7 bases and J by 0 bases, with 22 bases between the two germline ends. The CDR3 DNA sequence: TGTGCCAGCACTCCAGAGGGGCTGGGACTCTCCTCCTACGAGCAGTACTTC. It yields the protein CASTPEGLGLSSYEQYF.

This clonotype was counted ten times or more. The chain carries TRBV11-3 and TRBJ2-7; possibly TRBD2 for D (5 bases). The CDR3 has 15 amino acids. Germline CDR1 reads SGHNT; CDR2 reads YENEEA. Deletions cut 1 base from V and 3 bases from J, with 13 bases between. CDR3 amino acids: CASSLGLGAVYEQYF. The CDR3 nucleotides are TGTGCCAGCAGCTTAGGGTTGGGAGCAGTCTACGAGCAGTACTTC.

This clonotype was seen many times. J is TRBJ2-5 and V is TRBV20-1, with D uncertain. Germline CDR1 reads DFQATT; CDR2 reads SNEGSKA (reference sequence). Deletions cut 0 bases from V and 5 bases from J, with 13 bases between. CDR3 size: 14 residues. CDR3 sequence: CSARDAPSRETQYF. In DNA form, the CDR3 reads TGCAGTGCTAGAGATGCGCCTAGTCGGGAGACCCAGTACTTC.

This clonotype has ten or more counts. This chain links TRBV20-1 with TRBJ2-2; 15 bases match TRBD2. The CDR3 consists of 19 residues. CDR1 and CDR2 from the germline V gene are DFQATT and SNEGSKA (reference sequence). With 1 base clipped from V and 4 bases from J, the junction kept 10 bases outside the gene matches. The chain's CDR3 is CSARGYGLAGGPSTGELFF. CDR3 coding DNA: TGCAGTGCTAGAGGCTACGGACTAGCGGGAGGGCCCTCCACCGGGGAGCTGTTTTTT.

V and J are TRBV11-1 and TRBJ2-1; D is unclear. The V and J ends lost 4 bases and 4 bases respectively, with 20 bases between them. Per germline, CDR1 SGHAT and CDR2 FQDESV (reference sequence). The CDR3 sequence is 17 residues long. The DNA of the CDR3 is TGTGCCAGCAGCTCCCCGGCCCGAGCAGCACTATACAATGAGCAGTTCTTC. Amino acids: CASSSPARAALYNEQFF.

CDR3 DNA: TGTGCCAGCAGTTACTCTGGGACAGGGGAAGAGACCCAGTACTTC. Translated: CASSYSGTGEETQYF. The chain carries TRBV6-5 and TRBJ2-5, with TRBD1 matching over 10 bases. V gave up 0 bases and J gave up 3 bases; unmatched junction bases: 1. In germline, CDR1 is MNHEY, CDR2 SVGAGI. This CDR3 is built from 15 residues.

In its sample, this clonotype was seen many times. This chain connects TRBV30 to TRBJ1-1; D perhaps matches TRBD1 (5 bases). Germline CDR1 and CDR2: GTSNPN and SVGIG (reference sequence). This CDR3 is built from 14 residues. V lost 0 bases and J 4 bases, leaving 12 bases between the germline ends. The CDR3 sequence is CAWSVPGEGTEAFF. CDR3 DNA: TGTGCCTGGAGTGTACCGGGGGAAGGCACTGAAGCTTTCTTT.

This clonotype was picked up many times. V gene TRBV28 combines with J gene TRBJ2-7; the D gene could be TRBD1 or TRBD2 (5 bases each). CDR1 MDHEN and CDR2 SYDVKM come from the germline V gene. With 5 bases removed from V and 6 bases from J, the gap between germline ends came to 14 bases. The CDR3 contains 13 residues. CDR3 sequence (DNA): TGTGCCAGCAGTGAGGGACCACCAGGCGAGCAGTACTTC. Residues: CASSEGPPGEQYF.

J is TRBJ1-2 and V is TRBV20-1; no clear D. Trimming took off 4 bases at V and 3 bases at J, with 12 bases between the two ends. This CDR3 has 13 residues. Germline V gene data show CDR1 as DFQATT and CDR2 as SNEGSKA (reference sequence). CDR3 sequence: CSANKEGDYGYTF. The CDR3 bases are TGCAGTGCTAATAAGGAGGGCGACTATGGCTACACCTTC.

This clonotype was detected many times. The rearrangement joins TRBV28 to TRBJ2-7, with 11 nucleotides matching TRBD2. Germline V gives CDR1 MDHEN, CDR2 SYDVKM. This CDR3 spans 13 amino acids. V was clipped by 9 bases and J by 4 bases; unmatched bases: 5. The CDR3 sequence is CASKLAGGYEQYF. As DNA, the CDR3 is TGTGCCAGTAAGCTAGCGGGAGGATACGAGCAGTACTTC.

The chain carries TRBV10-2 and TRBJ2-5; tentatively, D is TRBD2 (5 bases). CDR1 is WSHSY and CDR2 is SAAADI in the germline V gene. V lost 3 bases to trimming and J lost 7 bases, with 6 bases between them. This CDR3 has 11 residues. The CDR3 here is CASSDRGTQYF. The CDR3 DNA reads TGCGCCAGCAGTGATCGGGGGACCCAGTACTTC.

V gene TRBV6-5 combines with J gene TRBJ1-5; D call uncertain. The V end was cut by 0 bases, the J end by 6 bases, with 6 bases between. Germline V gene sequence: CDR1 MNHEY, CDR2 SVGAGI. This CDR3 is built from 13 residues. CDR3 bases: TGTGCCAGCAGTTACTCGTTAAGTCAGCCCCAGCATTTT. Amino acids: CASSYSLSQPQHF.

This clonotype was seen repeatedly, ten times or more. V and J are TRBV12-3 or TRBV12-4 and TRBJ2-7; 10 nucleotides line up with TRBD2. After removal of 5 bases from V and 5 bases from J, the junction contained 3 bases not matched to a gene. The CDR3 consists of 13 residues. The CDR3 loop reads CASSTGTSDEQYF. CDR3 coding DNA: TGTGCCAGCAGTACCGGGACTAGCGACGAGCAGTACTTC.

Ten or more counts support this clonotype. The CDR3 protein is CASSLLQGFEQYF. CDR3 DNA: TGTGCCAGCAGTTTATTACAGGGGTTCGAGCAGTACTTC. The J gene is TRBJ2-7, the V gene TRBV12-3 or TRBV12-4; TRBD1 matches 7 bases. The CDR3 extends over 13 amino acids. V shed 2 bases, J shed 6 bases, and the junction held 4 bases outside the gene matches.

Ten or more counts support this clonotype. The V and J genes are TRBV6-5 and TRBJ2-7; D is unclear. The V gene lost 2 bases and the J gene lost 0 bases, with 11 bases spanning the gap. Per the germline V gene, CDR1 is MNHEY and CDR2 is SVGAGI. The length of the CDR3 is 15 residues. The CDR3 DNA is TGTGCCAGCAGTTACCTTGGGTTAAGCTCCTACGAGCAGTACTTC. This translates into CASSYLGLSSYEQYF.

The chain combines TRBV30 with TRBJ1-2, with 9 nucleotides matching TRBD1. This CDR3 is 16 amino acids long. V gave up 2 bases and J gave up 2 bases; unmatched junction bases: 9. Per the germline V gene, CDR1 is GTSNPN and CDR2 is SVGIG (reference sequence). The CDR3 bases are TGTGCCTGGAGTACTCCTGGGACAGGGCCGAACTATGGCTACACCTTC. It translates to CAWSTPGTGPNYGYTF.